The 27 T cell receptor beta chains in this list originate from one sample, sequenced in a study of memory CD4+ T cells and cytomegalovirus serostatus. Here immunoSEQ multiplex PCR was the method, and the copy in TCRdb shows in-frame clones only, minus some. This sample has approximately 60,000 clones, with 81% found just once. Single viable CD3+CD4+CD8-CD45RO+ cells were sorted as the memory CD4+ T cells. The source material was memory CD4+ T cells from blood. The receptor source for this set is an adult in good health and CMV-seronegative.

J is TRBJ2-2 and V is TRBV19; TRBD1 aligns across 9 bases. Looked up from germline, CDR1 is LNHDA and CDR2 is SQIVND (reference sequence). V was pared by 6 bases and J by 3 bases, with 5 bases of the junction left unmatched. This CDR3 has 15 amino acids. The CDR3: CASRDGQGYTGELFF. For the CDR3, the DNA is TGTGCCAGTAGAGATGGACAGGGGTACACCGGGGAGCTGTTTTTT. Full variable domain (rest looked up from reference TRBV19 and TRBJ2-2): DGGITQSPKYLFRKEGQNVTLSCEQNLNHDAMYWYRQDPGQGLRLIYYSQIVNDFQKGDIAEGYSVSREKKESFPLTVTSAQKNPTAFYLCASRDGQGYTGELFFGEGSRLTVL.

The CDR3 sequence: CASKRQDTDTQYF. The CDR3 DNA reads as TGTGCCAGTAAACGGCAGGACACAGATACGCAGTATTTT. The chain employs TRBV19 and TRBJ2-3; D ambiguous. Trimming pared 7 bases from V and 2 bases from J, leaving 10 bases between. Germline lookup yields CDR1 LNHDA and CDR2 SQIVND (reference sequence). CDR3 size: 13 residues.

There are a few counts of this clone. V usage is TRBV10-2 and J usage is TRBJ2-2, with TRBD2 matching over 9 bases. The CDR3 has 14 amino acids. Germline loops: CDR1 WSHSY, CDR2 SAAADI. After removal of 8 bases from V and 4 bases from J, the junction contained 5 bases not matched to a gene. The CDR3 coding sequence is TGCGCCAGCTCTAGCGGGATTGTCACCGGGGAGCTGTTTTTT. Protein product: CASSSGIVTGELFF.

The genes are TRBV19 and TRBJ1-1, with D possibly TRBD1 on 5 matching bases. V was pared by 1 base and J by 4 bases, with 10 bases between. This CDR3 spans 14 amino acids. Looked up from germline, CDR1 is LNHDA and CDR2 is SQIVND (reference sequence). CDR3 nucleotide sequence: TGTGCCAGTAGTATAGTCGGGGGGATCACTGAAGCTTTCTTT. As protein: CASSIVGGITEAFF.

This clone appeared once. The V call is TRBV28, the J call TRBJ2-7; D may be TRBD1 (5 bases). Germline V gene lookup returns CDR1 MDHEN and CDR2 SYDVKM. Trimming cost V 5 bases and J 2 bases, with 10 bases left between them. There are 13 residues in the CDR3. The CDR3 nucleotides are TGTGCCAGCAGTCCGACAGCCCCCTACGAGCAGTACTTC. The encoded protein is CASSPTAPYEQYF.

The chain employs TRBV5-1 and TRBJ1-3, with D unresolved. The CDR3 spans 16 residues. V was cut by 7 bases and J by 1 base, with 18 bases left in between. CDR1 is SGHRS, CDR2 YFSETQ, per germline. The CDR3 nucleotides read TGCGCCAGCGGACGTTTGCAACTGGGATCTGGAAACACCATATATTTT. This translates into CASGRLQLGSGNTIYF.

The rearrangement joins TRBV5-6 to TRBJ2-7; weak D call: TRBD2 (6 bases). CDR3 length: 14 residues. V shed 4 bases and J shed 1 base, with 12 bases lying between them. The germline V gene has CDR1 SGHDT and CDR2 YYEEEE. In DNA form, the CDR3 reads TGTGCCAGCAGCCGACTAGGGATTTCCTACGAGCAGTACTTC. It specifies CASSRLGISYEQYF.

The chain links TRBV28 to TRBJ2-2, with D possibly TRBD2 on 6 matching bases. Trimming cost V 3 bases and J 6 bases, with 11 bases left between them. This CDR3 comprises 14 residues. CDR1 and CDR2 (germline): MDHEN, SYDVKM. The CDR3: CASSFGGFAGELFF. The CDR3 nucleotides are TGTGCCAGCAGTTTCGGGGGTTTTGCCGGGGAGCTGTTTTTT.

J is TRBJ1-1 and V is TRBV5-4; D might be TRBD1 (6 bases). This CDR3 spans 14 amino acids. The germline CDR1 and CDR2 sequences are SGHNT and YYREEE (reference sequence). V lost 1 base and J lost 6, with 13 bases in between. In DNA form, the CDR3 reads TGTGCCAGCAGCTTGTATGGGGGCCAAGCTGAAGCTTTCTTT. It encodes CASSLYGGQAEAFF.

J is TRBJ2-2 and V is TRBV29-1, with D possibly TRBD2 on 6 matching bases. The V gene's germline CDR1 is SQVTM and CDR2 ANQGSEA. Deletions cut 4 bases from V and 1 base from J, with 10 bases between. The length of the CDR3 is 14 residues. CDR3 coding DNA: TGCAGCGTTGGCGGGGCAGGGAACACCGGGGAGCTGTTTTTT. Encoded protein: CSVGGAGNTGELFF.

The genes are TRBV7-2 and TRBJ1-4; TRBD1 matches at 7 bases. Germline lookup yields CDR1 SGHTA and CDR2 FQGNSA. J lost 5 bases, V lost 3 bases, and 0 bases had no gene match. This CDR3 is built from 13 residues. CDR3 sequence reads: CASSLGQNEKLFF. In DNA form, the CDR3 reads TGTGCCAGCAGCTTGGGACAGAATGAAAAACTGTTTTTT.

The chain has TRBV7-2 and TRBJ1-1, with 8 bases matching TRBD1. This CDR3 region has 17 residues. CDR1 SGHTA and CDR2 FQGNSA come from the germline V gene. Trimming at V came to 4 bases and at J to 1 base, leaving 11 bases not matched to a gene. The CDR3 protein is CASSSQPQGATNTEAFF. The CDR3 nucleotides are TGTGCCAGCAGCTCCCAACCGCAGGGGGCCACGAACACTGAAGCTTTCTTT.

The rearrangement links TRBV2 to TRBJ2-6; 10 nucleotides line up with TRBD1. The ends lost 3 bases at V and 2 bases at J; junction bases unmatched: 10. CDR1 is SNHLY, CDR2 FYNNEI, per germline. The CDR3 is 19 amino acids. The CDR3 region has the DNA TGTGCCAGCAGTGATGTAGGGACAGGGGTTTTCGCTGGGGCCAACGTCCTGACTTTC. Protein sequence: CASSDVGTGVFAGANVLTF.

This rearrangement joins TRBV5-1 to TRBJ1-5; 8 bases agree with TRBD1. This CDR3 contains 15 residues. V shed 0 bases and J 6 bases; nucleotides not matched to a gene: 5. From germline, CDR1 is SGHRS and CDR2 YFSETQ. CDR3 DNA sequence: TGCGCCAGCAGCTTGGCAGGACAGGGCGGTCAGCCCCAGCATTTT. It encodes CASSLAGQGGQPQHF. The full variable domain, its missing parts supplied by reference TRBV5-1 and TRBJ1-5, is KAGVTQTPRYLIKTRGQQVTLSCSPISGHRSVSWYQQTPGQGLQFLFEYFSETQRNKGNFPGRFSGRQFSNSRSEMNVSTLELGDSALYLCASSLAGQGGQPQHFGDGTRLSIL.

In its sample, this clone was seen a few times. This chain connects TRBV5-6 to TRBJ2-4; 7 nucleotides agree with TRBD1. CDR3 length: 15 residues. V lost 2 bases, J lost 6 bases, and 8 bases stayed unmatched. Germline assignment: CDR1 SGHDT and CDR2 YYEEEE. CDR3 residues: CASSLERGLINIQYF. The CDR3 nucleotides are TGTGCCAGCAGCTTAGAAAGGGGGCTAATAAACATTCAGTACTTC. Full variable domain (remainder filled in from reference TRBV5-6 and TRBJ2-4): DAGVTQSPTHLIKTRGQQVTLRCSPKSGHDTVSWYQQALGQGPQFIFQYYEEEERQRGNFPDRFSGHQFPNYSSELNVNALLLGDSALYLCASSLERGLINIQYFGAGTRLSVL.

The chain carries TRBV6-5 and TRBJ2-2; no clear D. Trimming took 4 bases from V and 7 from J, leaving 10 bases between them. CDR3 length: 13 residues. From germline, CDR1 is MNHEY and CDR2 SVGAGI. The DNA for the CDR3 is TGTGCCAGCAGTTCCCACTCCGACGGGGAGCTGTTTTTT. Protein: CASSSHSDGELFF.

The chain links TRBV6-1 to TRBJ2-5; weak D call: TRBD2 (6 bases). V was clipped by 6 bases and J by 2 bases, with 16 bases between them. CDR1 is MNHNS, CDR2 SASEGT, per germline. The CDR3 spans 15 residues. The CDR3: CASSQAVGTQETQYF. In nucleotides, the CDR3 is TGTGCCAGCAGCCAAGCTGTGGGGACTCAAGAGACCCAGTACTTC.

A single count supports this clone. This rearrangement joins TRBV27 to TRBJ1-5, with D perhaps matching TRBD1 (5 bases). Trimming took 7 bases from V and 2 from J, leaving 15 bases between them. Germline V gene lookup returns CDR1 MNHEY and CDR2 SMNVEV (reference sequence). The CDR3 runs 15 residues. The CDR3 loop is CASNERGRGNQPQHF. CDR3 nucleotides: TGTGCCAGCAATGAAAGGGGCCGGGGCAATCAGCCCCAGCATTTT.

The chain combines TRBV7-3 with TRBJ2-5; TRBD1 aligns across 10 bases. In germline, CDR1 is SGHTA, CDR2 FQGTGA. V trimming: 2 bases; J trimming: 3 bases; junction bases outside the gene matches: 3. CDR3 length: 15 residues. CDR3 in amino acids: CASSLRQGAEETQYF. In DNA, the CDR3 is TGTGCCAGCAGCTTACGACAGGGGGCGGAAGAGACCCAGTACTTC.

DNA of the CDR3: TGCAGCGTCCTCCACAAGGGGAACACCATATATTTT. This codes for CSVLHKGNTIYF. The V and J genes are TRBV29-1 and TRBJ1-3, with D possibly matching TRBD1 (5 bases). The ends were cut back, 6 bases at V and 7 bases at J, with 13 bases in the middle. The CDR3 runs 12 residues. Germline assignment: CDR1 SQVTM and CDR2 ANQGSEA.

The V gene is TRBV7-2, the J gene TRBJ2-3; either TRBD1 or TRBD2 may supply D (5 bases each). The CDR3 has 14 amino acids. Looked up from germline, CDR1 is SGHTA and CDR2 is FQGNSA. The germline V and J ends were trimmed by 5 bases and 12 bases, with 21 bases remaining between them. CDR3 nucleotides: TGTGCCAGCAGCCCGTCCGGGGCCCCAGATCCCCAGTATTTT. It encodes CASSPSGAPDPQYF.

The rearrangement links TRBV5-1 to TRBJ2-2; 7 bases are shared with TRBD1. With 2 bases clipped from V and 3 bases from J, the junction kept 4 bases outside the gene matches. This CDR3 has 15 amino acids. CDR1 SGHRS and CDR2 YFSETQ come from the germline V gene. The CDR3 DNA is TGCGCCAGCAGCTTAGGACAGGCTTACACCGGGGAGCTGTTTTTT. Amino acid sequence: CASSLGQAYTGELFF.

V and J are TRBV9 and TRBJ2-6, with no clear D. Germline V gene lookup returns CDR1 SGDLS and CDR2 YYNGEE. The CDR3 runs to 17 residues. Deletions cut 2 bases from V and 0 bases from J, with 12 bases between. This CDR3 reads CASSVPVGRSGANVLTF. Here the CDR3 DNA reads TGTGCCAGCAGCGTTCCGGTCGGACGCTCTGGGGCCAACGTCCTGACTTTC. The whole variable domain, remainder taken from reference TRBV9 and TRBJ2-6, is DSGVTQTPKHLITATGQRVTLRCSPRSGDLSVYWYQQSLDQGLQFLIQYYNGEERAKGNILERFSAQQFPDLHSELNLSSLELGDSALYFCASSVPVGRSGANVLTFGAGSRLTVL.

This chain links TRBV11-1 with TRBJ1-1, with 8 bases that match TRBD1. In germline, CDR1 is SGHAT, CDR2 FQDESV (reference sequence). The CDR3 length is 15 residues. After removal of 4 bases from V and 7 bases from J, the junction contained 11 bases not matched to a gene. The CDR3 sequence is CASSSPQGALVEAFF. For the CDR3, the DNA is TGTGCCAGCAGCTCACCCCAGGGGGCCCTCGTTGAAGCTTTCTTT.

The chain combines TRBV5-5 with TRBJ1-2; D is perhaps TRBD1 (5 bases). This CDR3 comprises 15 residues. In germline, CDR1 is SGHKS, CDR2 YYEKEE (reference sequence). Trimming shortened V by 2 bases and J by 0 bases, and 11 bases separated the two germline ends. The CDR3 DNA reads TGTGCCAGCAGCTTCAGGGCGGACGCTAACTATGGCTACACCTTC. This translates into CASSFRADANYGYTF.

This sequence joins TRBV7-2 and TRBJ2-3, with no clear D. V shed 2 bases and J shed 5 bases, with 5 bases lying between them. Germline V gene data show CDR1 as SGHTA and CDR2 as FQGNSA. The CDR3 has 12 residues. The CDR3: CASSLIGDTQYF. CDR3 DNA sequence: TGTGCCAGCAGCTTAATCGGAGATACGCAGTATTTT.

The chain joins TRBV7-3 to TRBJ2-7; maybe TRBD1 (5 bases). The germline V gene encodes CDR1 SGHTA and CDR2 FQGTGA. The CDR3 spans 12 residues. Trimming took 8 bases from V and 5 from J, leaving 13 bases between them. CDR3 nucleotide sequence: TGTGCCAGCGTAAGGACACCCCACGAGCAGTACTTC. Its protein is CASVRTPHEQYF.